The 23 T cell receptor beta chains listed next were all sequenced from one sample in a study of CD8+ T cells in alopecia areata. In each case, RNA was isolated and then reverse transcribed into cDNA as the sequencing template. Measured with immunoSEQ multiplex PCR; TCRdb has only the in-frame clones, and not every one. Sampling found around 100,000 clones, none seen once. Sequencing used lesional skin. The receptors originated from a C3H/HeJ mouse with alopecia areata. Strain haplotype (MHC): H2-k.

There are a few counts of this clone. Gene labels here are mouse ones. The missing CDR3 end, 4 residues past where the read stops, is filled in from the germline J gene. The chain links TRBV17 to TRBJ2-4, with 10 bases matching TRBD2. Trimming removed 5 bases from V and 0 bases from J; junction bases left unmatched: 2. The CDR3 length is 15 residues. Germline assignment: CDR1 MNHDT and CDR2 YYDKIL. The CDR3 protein is CASSDWGASQNTLYF. Partial CDR3 DNA: TGTGCTAGCAGTGACTGGGGGGCTAGTCAAAAC.

In its sample, this clone was seen a few times. The gene names given are mouse names. The sequence runs out 4 residues before the end of the CDR3; the remainder is reconstructed from the germline J gene. The chain combines TRBV13-3 with TRBJ1-4; no definite D call. V lost 5 bases, J lost 0 bases, and 8 bases lay in between. The CDR3 has 14 amino acids. Germline CDR1 NNHDY, CDR2 SYVADS. CDR3 sequence reads: CASRRHLSNERLFF. Incomplete CDR3 DNA: TGTGCCAGCAGAAGACACCTTTCCAACGAA.

In its sample, this clone was seen many times. Mouse names are used for the genes. The read is 4 residues too short to cover the CDR3 end, so that end is filled in from the germline J gene. The chain joins TRBV13-3 to TRBJ2-3; possibly TRBD1 for D (5 bases). CDR1 is NNHDY, CDR2 SYVADS, per germline. This CDR3 spans 11 amino acids. V lost 7 bases and J 3 bases, leaving 6 bases between the germline ends. The CDR3 loop reads CASRQAETLYF. CDR3 DNA (partial): TGTGCCAGCCGACAGGCAGAA.

Concerning this clone: Gene names denote mouse genes. The observed sequence ends 4 residues before the CDR3 terminus, with the missing tail filled in from the germline J gene. The genes are TRBV16 and TRBJ2-7, with TRBD2 matching 13 bases. CDR1 SGHSA and CDR2 FRNQAP come from the germline V gene. CDR3 length: 14 residues. CDR3: CASSPDWGGDEQYF. The DNA read from the CDR3 is TGTGCAAGCAGCCCGGACTGGGGGGGCGAT.

This clone was observed many times. Each gene name is a mouse one. The read halts 4 residues ahead of the CDR3 end, with the missing end drawn from the germline J gene. This chain joins TRBV13-3 and TRBJ2-3, with a tentative D call TRBD2 (6 bases). Germline loops: CDR1 NNHDY, CDR2 SYVADS. Between the trimmed V and J ends, which lost 2 bases and 3 bases, there was a span of 13 bases. This CDR3 region has 15 residues. CDR3 DNA, as far as it was read: TGTGCCAGCAGTGAGCGGGGGGAGGAGGCAGAA. It specifies CASSERGEEAE. The whole CDR3 region reads CASSERGEEAETLYF.

Worth noting for this clone: Gene names refer to mouse genes. The part of the CDR3 DNA that was read is TGTGCCAGCAGTTTACCACAGGGGTAT. It encodes CASSLPQGY. The CDR3 reads in full as CASSLPQGYEQYF. The chain has TRBV13-3 and TRBJ2-7, with 7 bases identical to TRBD1. The CDR3 extends 4 residues past the end of the read, so its final part is completed from the germline J gene. The CDR3 length is 13 residues. Germline CDR1 NNHDY, CDR2 SYVADS.

This clone was counted only a few times. Gene names are mouse gene names. The read comes to an end 4 residues before the CDR3 does, leaving the germline J gene to fill in the end. The V gene is TRBV13-3, the J gene TRBJ2-1; D uncertain. With 0 bases removed from V and 3 bases from J, the gap between germline ends came to 10 bases. This CDR3 comprises 15 residues. The germline V gene has CDR1 NNHDY and CDR2 SYVADS. Here the CDR3 reads CASSDATVFYAEQFF. Incomplete CDR3 DNA: TGTGCCAGCAGTGATGCCACAGTCTTCTATGCT.

This clone was counted only a few times. The database protein in TCRdb disagrees with the DNA translation at residue 8; the sequence shown here was translated from the DNA. Genes and germline are mouse. The read is 3 residues too short to cover the CDR3 end, so that end is filled in from the germline J gene. The chain employs TRBV19 and TRBJ1-3, with a tentative D call TRBD1 (6 bases). The CDR3 is 11 amino acids. Germline CDR1 reads FNHDT; CDR2 reads SITEND (reference sequence). The part of the CDR3 DNA that was read is TGTGCCAGCAGTCCCGGGACAACG. This gives the protein CASSPGTT. The entire CDR3 sequence reads CASSPGTTLYF.

As regards this clone: Genes here carry mouse names. Read sequence stops 4 residues before the CDR3 end, and the germline J gene provides the missing end. This chain links TRBV19 with TRBJ1-1; 7 positions match TRBD1. The length of the CDR3 is 13 residues. V was pared by 4 bases and J by 4 bases, with 4 bases of the junction left unmatched. CDR1 is FNHDT and CDR2 is SITEND in the germline V gene (reference sequence). The CDR3 sequence is CASSLRQGTEVFF. Partial CDR3 DNA: TGTGCCAGCAGTCTTAGACAGGGCACA.

This clone appeared a few times. Gene names denote mouse genes. The missing CDR3 end, 4 residues past where the read stops, is filled in from the germline J gene. The chain uses TRBV13-1 and TRBJ2-1; 8 nucleotides align to TRBD1. The V gene's germline CDR1 is NSHNY and CDR2 SYGAGN. CDR3 size: 15 residues. V shed 6 bases, J shed 1 base, and the junction held 6 bases outside the gene matches. Incomplete CDR3 DNA: TGTGCCAGCACCCCCCGGACAGGGAACTATGCT. It yields the protein CASTPRTGNYA. The full CDR3 protein reads CASTPRTGNYAEQFF.

Concerning this clone: DNA and listed protein disagree at residue 11, so the protein shown here was translated from the DNA. Genes and germline are mouse. The missing CDR3 end, 3 residues past where the read stops, is filled in from the germline J gene. The chain links TRBV17 to TRBJ1-3; D remains unclear. In germline, CDR1 is MNHDT, CDR2 YYDKIL. The CDR3 is made up of 14 amino acids. V was trimmed by 0 bases and J by 0 bases, leaving 3 bases between them. The covered CDR3 bases are TGTGCTAGCAGTAGAGACCTTTCTGGAAATACG. This encodes CASSRDLSGNT. The whole CDR3 sequence reads CASSRDLSGNTLYF.

This clone was seen only a few times. The genes are named according to mouse. Read coverage stops 4 residues before the CDR3 terminus; the germline J gene supplies the remainder. The chain has TRBV17 and TRBJ2-7; 9 bases line up with TRBD2. Germline V gene lookup returns CDR1 MNHDT and CDR2 YYDKIL. This CDR3 has 15 residues. V lost 0 bases to trimming and J lost 3 bases; unmatched junction nucleotides: 3. The sequenced CDR3 bases are TGTGCTAGCAGTAGAGATCTGGGGGGGTTCTAT. Translating it yields CASSRDLGGFY. The complete CDR3 protein is CASSRDLGGFYEQYF.

About this clone: Genes here carry mouse names. Read coverage stops 4 residues before the CDR3 terminus; the germline J gene supplies the remainder. The chain combines TRBV13-3 with TRBJ2-4, with TRBD1 matching 11 bases. The germline gives CDR1 NNHDY, CDR2 SYVADS. The trim removed 0 bases at V and 1 base at J, leaving 4 bases unmatched. The CDR3 runs 17 residues. CDR3 in amino acids: CASSDGTGGAGQNTLYF. The part of the CDR3 DNA that was read is TGTGCCAGCAGTGATGGGACAGGGGGCGCAGGTCAAAAC.

Remarks on this clone: Mouse gene names and germline throughout. The read comes to an end 4 residues before the CDR3 does, leaving the germline J gene to fill in the end. The V and J genes are TRBV13-3 and TRBJ2-7, with a possible D match to TRBD1 (6 bases). The CDR3 loop spans 14 amino acids. The germline CDR1 and CDR2 sequences are NNHDY and SYVADS. CDR3 DNA, as far as it was read: TGTGCCAGCAGTTGGGCAGGGGAGAAATAT. Residues: CASSWAGEKY. The CDR3 reads in full as CASSWAGEKYEQYF.

Details on this clone: Gene labels here are mouse ones. The read ends 4 residues early relative to the CDR3; the germline J gene fills the gap. The V call is TRBV13-1, the J call TRBJ2-7; D is possibly TRBD1 (5 bases). The CDR3 extends over 14 amino acids. The germline gives CDR1 NSHNY, CDR2 SYGAGN. Trimming shortened V by 3 bases and J by 0 bases, and 10 bases separated the two germline ends. CDR3 loop: CASSGPTDSYEQYF. Partial CDR3 DNA: TGTGCCAGCAGTGGCCCGACAGACTCCTAT.

This clone was counted ten times or more. The germline and genes are mouse ones. The read falls 4 residues short of the CDR3 end, and the missing part is taken from the germline J gene. This sequence joins TRBV13-3 and TRBJ2-3, with TRBD2 identical over 7 bases. V gave up 1 base and J gave up 4 bases; unmatched junction bases: 6. This CDR3 region has 15 residues. In germline, CDR1 is NNHDY, CDR2 SYVADS. The sequenced CDR3 bases are TGTGCCAGCAGTGATTCCGGGGGGGATACAGAA. Translated, it gives CASSDSGGDTE. The CDR3 in its entirety is CASSDSGGDTETLYF.

This clone was observed a handful of times. All gene names here are mouse names. CDR3 loop: CASGETGGRAEQFF. CDR3 DNA (partial): TGTGCCAGCGGTGAAACAGGGGGGAGGGCT. This chain connects TRBV13-2 to TRBJ2-1, with 8 bases identical to TRBD1. The CDR3 end is not reached by the read, which stops 4 residues before it; the germline J gene fills it in. The germline V gene encodes CDR1 NNHNN and CDR2 SYGAGS (reference sequence). The CDR3 has 14 residues.

Regarding this clone: Gene names and germline match the mouse. The sequence runs out 4 residues before the end of the CDR3; the remainder is reconstructed from the germline J gene. V usage is TRBV31 and J usage is TRBJ1-1, with a weak D call TRBD1 (6 bases). Germline V CDR1 and CDR2: GKSSPN, SITVG. This CDR3 is 11 amino acids long. CDR3 sequence reads: CAWVGTKEVFF. The part of the CDR3 DNA that was read is TGTGCCTGGGTAGGGACAAAA.

This clone has a handful of counts. Genes and germline are mouse. The read falls 4 residues short of the CDR3 end, and the missing part is taken from the germline J gene. The chain joins TRBV13-1 to TRBJ2-7, with 8 bases identical to TRBD2. This CDR3 spans 16 amino acids. Germline lookup yields CDR1 NSHNY and CDR2 SYGAGN. V shed 1 base, J shed 0 bases, and the junction held 6 bases outside the gene matches. The CDR3 region is CASSDLLGGLSYEQYF. The part of the CDR3 DNA that was read is TGTGCCAGCAGTGATCTCCTGGGGGGCCTCTCCTAT.

This clone was detected only a few times. Gene names follow the mouse nomenclature. The DNA ends 4 residues before the CDR3 does, and the rest of the CDR3 is filled in from the germline J gene. This chain connects TRBV13-3 to TRBJ1-4; maybe TRBD1 (6 bases). Per germline, CDR1 NNHDY and CDR2 SYVADS. Trimming pared 2 bases from V and 3 bases from J, leaving 11 bases between. The CDR3 totals 15 residues. The sequenced CDR3 bases are TGTGCCAGCAGTGACGGGGGGGCGGCCAACGAA. Translating gives CASSDGGAANE. The complete CDR3 sequence is CASSDGGAANERLFF.

Comment on this clone: Gene labels here are mouse ones. The CDR3 end is not reached by the read, which stops 4 residues before it; the germline J gene fills it in. V usage is TRBV19 and J usage is TRBJ2-3; D might be TRBD1 or TRBD2, each matching 5 bases. The CDR3 has 16 residues. V was trimmed by 2 bases and J by 0 bases, leaving 13 bases between them. Germline CDR1 FNHDT, CDR2 SITEND (reference sequence). The part of the CDR3 DNA that was read is TGTGCCAGCAGTATGGGGGTCGGGGTTAGTGCAGAA. It is translated as CASSMGVGVSAE. The full CDR3 sequence reads CASSMGVGVSAETLYF.

With respect to this clone: Any gene name here is a mouse gene name. CDR3 protein: CASADSSYEQYF. CDR3 bases read: TGTGCCAGCGCCGACTCCTCCTAT. V and J are TRBV19 and TRBJ2-7; no definite D call. The read ends 4 residues before the CDR3 terminus; that terminus is restored from the germline J gene. CDR3 length equals 12 residues. Germline V gene data show CDR1 as FNHDT and CDR2 as SITEND (reference sequence). V gave up 7 bases and J gave up 0 bases, with 8 bases separating them.

This clone came up a few times. The genes and germline here are from mouse. The read falls 4 residues short of the CDR3 end, and the missing part is taken from the germline J gene. The rearrangement joins TRBV13-3 to TRBJ2-3; possible D gene TRBD1, 6 bases. Germline loops: CDR1 NNHDY, CDR2 SYVADS. The CDR3 runs to 14 residues. Trimming cost V 5 bases and J 1 base, with 11 bases left between them. Partial CDR3 DNA: TGTGCCAGCAGATCAGGGGAAGGTGCAGAA. This sequence encodes CASRSGEGAE. The whole CDR3 protein reads CASRSGEGAETLYF.